A selection of T cell receptor beta chains follows, all from one sample in a study of blood T cell repertoires in COVID-19. Generated by immunoSEQ multiplex PCR, the TCRdb table keeps only in-frame clones and is missing some. The sample has fewer than 150,000 clones; around 87% are singletons. Sequencing was performed on peripheral blood. These receptors were collected from an older woman with acute or convalescent COVID-19. The conserved cysteine and the conserved F or W are not part of the CDR3 here.

V gene: TRBV10-3
CDR3 length: 10
J gene: TRBJ2-1
CDR3 protein: ATTGGRAEQF

V gene: TRBV19
CDR3 length: 18
J gene: TRBJ2-1
CDR3 protein: ASSTTHGGAGGYRNNEQF

V gene: TRBV20-1
CDR3 length: 12
J gene: TRBJ1-2
CDR3 protein: SASRTGGNYGYT

V gene: TRBV7-3
CDR3 length: 15
J gene: TRBJ2-2
CDR3 protein: ASSLRPGQGAAGELF

V gene: TRBV5-1
CDR3 length: 17
J gene: TRBJ2-4
CDR3 protein: ASSLGKSEAWLAKNIQY

V gene: TRBV18
CDR3 length: 13
J gene: TRBJ1-2
CDR3 protein: ASSPGTGSDYGYT

V gene: TRBV12-3/TRBV12-4
CDR3 length: 11
J gene: TRBJ1-3
CDR3 protein: ASSPGQGATIY

V gene: TRBV2
CDR3 length: 11
J gene: TRBJ2-1
CDR3 protein: ASTGVFGNEQF

V gene: TRBV7-9
CDR3 length: 13
J gene: TRBJ2-7
CDR3 protein: ASSLDGHETYEQY

V gene: TRBV5-1
CDR3 length: 12
J gene: TRBJ2-5
CDR3 protein: ASTYVGSQETQY

V gene: TRBV12-5
CDR3 length: 13
J gene: TRBJ1-2
CDR3 protein: ASGLVQGGNYGYT

V gene: TRBV29-1
CDR3 length: 11
J gene: TRBJ1-1
CDR3 protein: SVEGDRATEAF

V gene: TRBV9
CDR3 length: 14
J gene: TRBJ2-1
CDR3 protein: ASSDPGTSGVYEQF

V gene: TRBV6-1
CDR3 length: 10
J gene: TRBJ1-5
CDR3 protein: ASSDYDQPQH

V gene: TRBV7-5
CDR3 length: 16
J gene: TRBJ1-2
CDR3 protein: VRSTRYIPPAFSYGYT

V gene: TRBV7-9
CDR3 length: 11
J gene: TRBJ1-4
CDR3 protein: ASTLTGDEKLF

V gene: TRBV19
CDR3 length: 12
J gene: TRBJ2-1
CDR3 protein: ASSHMPEVNEQF